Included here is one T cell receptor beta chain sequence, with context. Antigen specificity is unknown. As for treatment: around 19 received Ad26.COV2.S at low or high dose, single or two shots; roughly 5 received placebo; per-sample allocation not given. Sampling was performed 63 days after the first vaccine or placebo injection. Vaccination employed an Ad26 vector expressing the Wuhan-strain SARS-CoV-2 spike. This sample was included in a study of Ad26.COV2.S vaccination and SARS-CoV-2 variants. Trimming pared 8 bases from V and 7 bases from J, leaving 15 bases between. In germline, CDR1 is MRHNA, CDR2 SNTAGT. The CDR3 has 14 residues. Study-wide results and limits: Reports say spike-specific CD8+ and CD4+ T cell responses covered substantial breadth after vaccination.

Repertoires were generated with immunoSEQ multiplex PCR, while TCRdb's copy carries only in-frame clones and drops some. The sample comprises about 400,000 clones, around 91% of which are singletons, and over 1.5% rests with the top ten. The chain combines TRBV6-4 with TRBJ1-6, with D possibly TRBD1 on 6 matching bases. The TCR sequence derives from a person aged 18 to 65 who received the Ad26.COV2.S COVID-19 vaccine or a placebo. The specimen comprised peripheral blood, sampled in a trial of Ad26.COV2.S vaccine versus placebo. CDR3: CASRGQSPNSPLHF. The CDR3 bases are TGTGCCAGCCGCGGACAGAGTCCAAATTCACCCCTCCACTTT.